Following are 20 T cell receptor beta chains from one sample sequenced in a study of T cells in Graves' hyperthyroidism and ophthalmopathy. Amplification of TCR beta CDR3 regions used RNA as the template. First-round RT-PCR with HTBI primers amplified the TCR CDR3 region. Each CDR3 protein is one row after TCRdb ran MiXCR on the multiplex PCR reads. Of about 500,000 distinct CDR3 sequences listed, about 15% were seen once; the top ten hold roughly 15%. Sample: blood. The receptor set was obtained from a woman under 30 with Graves' ophthalmopathy.

This clonotype was seen a few times. This chain joins TRBV29-1 and TRBJ1-2, with TRBD1 identical over 9 bases. Trimming cost V 6 bases and J 2 bases; bases outside gene matches: 4. This CDR3 region has 13 residues. Germline lookup yields CDR1 SQVTM and CDR2 ANQGSEA. CDR3 residues: CSVGQGGNYGYTF. CDR3 DNA: TGCAGCGTGGGACAGGGAGGGAACTATGGCTACACCTTC.

This chain uses TRBV19 with TRBJ2-7, with a possible D match to TRBD2 (5 bases). Trimming stripped 6 bases from V and 4 bases from J, with 16 bases between. The germline CDR1 and CDR2 sequences are LNHDA and SQIVND (reference sequence). The CDR3 is 14 residues long. CDR3: CASSPDFVTYEQYF. The CDR3 region has the DNA TGTGCCAGTAGCCCGGACTTTGTAACTTACGAGCAGTACTTC.

This clonotype turned up a few times. The chain employs TRBV7-2 and TRBJ2-7; D is possibly TRBD2 (7 bases). Trimming stripped 1 base from V and 5 bases from J, with 15 bases between. The CDR3 consists of 15 residues. Germline CDR1 reads SGHTA; CDR2 reads FQGNSA. CDR3 loop: CASSLGGGGRNEQYF. The DNA for the CDR3 is TGTGCCAGCAGCTTAGGTGGGGGGGGGCGGAACGAGCAGTACTTC.

In this sample, this clonotype turned up a few times. The rearrangement uses TRBV29-1 and TRBJ1-2; no definite D call. The CDR3 contains 13 residues. Germline assignment: CDR1 SQVTM and CDR2 ANQGSEA. Trimming left V 4 bases short and J 0 bases short, with 9 bases between. DNA of the CDR3: TGCAGCGTTGTCTATGGAGCTAACTATGGCTACACCTTC. Translation gives CSVVYGANYGYTF.

The sample holds a few counts of this clonotype. The chain joins TRBV4-2 to TRBJ2-2; tentative D call: TRBD2 (6 bases). This CDR3 contains 15 residues. V was clipped by 3 bases and J by 6 bases, with 14 bases between them. The germline CDR1 and CDR2 sequences are LGHNA and YNFKEQ. The CDR3 is CASSQGLVPAGELFF. The CDR3 coding sequence is TGTGCCAGCAGCCAGGGACTGGTGCCCGCCGGGGAGCTGTTTTTT.

This clonotype was observed at least ten times. The rearrangement uses TRBV11-2 and TRBJ2-5; 8 nucleotides match TRBD1. The CDR3 runs 14 residues. V was pared by 4 bases and J by 5 bases, with 6 bases of the junction left unmatched. From germline, CDR1 is SGHAT and CDR2 FQNNGV. Here the CDR3 DNA reads TGTGCCAGCAGCTGGTTGACAGGGGTGGAGACCCAGTACTTC. Its protein product is CASSWLTGVETQYF.

This clonotype has ten or more counts. The V and J genes are TRBV30 and TRBJ2-7; D remains unclear. Germline values: CDR1 GTSNPN, CDR2 SVGIG (reference sequence). V was pared by 2 bases and J by 3 bases, with 11 bases between. The CDR3 length is 13 residues. The CDR3 nucleotides are TGTGCCTGGAGTTGGTCACTTAGCTACGAGCAGTACTTC. Its translation is CAWSWSLSYEQYF.

Many counts were recorded for this clonotype. The chain combines TRBV2 with TRBJ1-3; D is undetermined. This CDR3 spans 14 amino acids. Germline CDR1 reads SNHLY; CDR2 reads FYNNEI. Trimming removed 1 base at V and 4 bases at J, with 8 bases between. In DNA, the CDR3 is TGTGCCAGCAGTGAAGGGCAATACGGAAACACCATATATTTT. As protein: CASSEGQYGNTIYF.

This clonotype was counted many times. CDR3 sequence (DNA): TGTGCCAGCAGTACTGACAGGTCTGACTATGGCTACACCTTC. As protein: CASSTDRSDYGYTF. J is TRBJ1-2 and V is TRBV9; a weak D match, TRBD1 (6 bases). V lost 5 bases to trimming and J lost 3 bases, with 14 bases between them. The CDR3 consists of 14 residues. Germline V lookup: CDR1 SGDLS, CDR2 YYNGEE.

This clonotype was seen a handful of times. V gene TRBV24-1 combines with J gene TRBJ2-5; D might be TRBD1 (5 bases). CDR3 size: 15 residues. The V gene's germline CDR1 is KGHDR and CDR2 SFDVKD. The V end lost 5 bases, the J end lost 3 bases, and 15 bases lay between the germline ends. The CDR3 loop is CATSGGSPNEETQYF. The DNA for the CDR3 is TGTGCCACCAGTGGGGGCAGTCCGAATGAAGAGACCCAGTACTTC.

For this clonotype: A read error may be the cause here, since a much bigger clone is one base away. This chain connects TRBV5-4 to TRBJ2-7, with a tentative D call TRBD2 (6 bases). Trimming removed 2 bases at V and 7 bases at J, with 13 bases between. Germline CDR1 reads SGHNT; CDR2 reads YYREEE (reference sequence). This CDR3 has 13 residues. As DNA, the CDR3 is TGTGCCAGCAGCTTCGGGACTCTAAATGAGCAGTACTTC. Residues: CASSFGTLNEQYF.

This clonotype was recorded a few times. The V call is TRBV12-3 or TRBV12-4, the J call TRBJ1-4; 8 nucleotides agree with TRBD1. After removal of 3 bases from V and 1 base from J, the junction contained 4 bases not matched to a gene. This CDR3 spans 16 amino acids. The CDR3 loop reads CASSFGQGLTNEKLFF. In nucleotides, the CDR3 is TGTGCCAGCAGTTTCGGACAGGGTTTAACTAATGAAAAACTGTTTTTT.

Of note for this clonotype: At one of its ends the junction is not consistent with the germline gene, which may arise from a read error. This chain joins TRBV2 and TRBJ2-1; no firm D call. The CDR3 has 18 residues. Germline loops: CDR1 SNHLY, CDR2 FYNNEI. The CDR3 DNA reads as TGTGCCAGCAGTGATTTGCGAACAGTAATCGCCTCCTACAATGAGCAGCTCTTC. This gives the protein CASSDLRTVIASYNEQLF.

The chain couples TRBV9 to TRBJ2-2, with 8 bases that match TRBD2. This CDR3 has 16 amino acids. Germline V gene lookup returns CDR1 SGDLS and CDR2 YYNGEE. V was clipped by 4 bases and J by 6 bases; unmatched bases: 11. The CDR3 here is CASSLLSSGSSGELFF. CDR3 nucleotide sequence: TGTGCCAGCAGCCTTCTGAGCAGCGGGAGTTCCGGGGAGCTGTTTTTT.

A word on this clonotype: A much larger clone differs from this one at a single base, so this may be a read error. The chain joins TRBV28 to TRBJ2-2; TRBD2 matches 8 bases. Germline V gene lookup returns CDR1 MDHEN and CDR2 SYDVKM. The V and J ends lost 3 bases and 9 bases, in that order; junction bases with no gene match: 12. The CDR3 is 16 amino acids. This chain's CDR3 is CASSFLPSGLPRELFF. CDR3 DNA: TGTGCCAGCAGTTTCTTGCCTAGCGGGTTACCCCGGGAGCTGTTTTTT.

The chain links TRBV15 to TRBJ2-7; 9 bases fit TRBD1. CDR1 LNHNV and CDR2 YYDKDF come from the germline V gene (reference sequence). V gave up 5 bases and J gave up 7 bases; unmatched junction bases: 6. The CDR3 extends over 13 amino acids. Here the CDR3 DNA reads TGTGCCACCAGCCGGGACAGGGCAGGAGAGCAGTACTTC. Translated, it gives CATSRDRAGEQYF.

The CDR3: CAWSASRTEGRETQYF. The CDR3 DNA reads TGTGCCTGGAGTGCATCCCGGACAGAGGGGCGGGAGACCCAGTACTTC. J is TRBJ2-5 and V is TRBV30, with D possibly matching TRBD1 (6 bases). Trimming stripped 1 base from V and 5 bases from J, with 20 bases between. CDR3 length equals 16 residues. Germline-derived CDR1 and CDR2 are GTSNPN and SVGIG (reference sequence). Full variable domain (outside the CDR3, taken from reference TRBV30 and TRBJ2-5): SQTIHQWPATLVQPVGSPLSLECTVEGTSNPNLYWYRQAAGRGLQLLFYSVGIGQISSEVPQNLSASRPQDRQFILSSKKLLLSDSGFYLCAWSASRTEGRETQYFGPGTRLLVL.

This clonotype was found many times. The chain employs TRBV11-2 and TRBJ1-1; D may be TRBD1 (5 bases). Trimming stripped 7 bases from V and 7 bases from J, with 16 bases between. The CDR3 is 13 amino acids. Germline loops: CDR1 SGHAT, CDR2 FQNNGV. The CDR3 protein is CASTLEGGGEAFF. In DNA, the CDR3 is TGTGCCAGCACCCTTGAAGGCGGGGGTGAAGCTTTCTTT.

In its sample, this clonotype was seen many times. V and J are TRBV27 and TRBJ2-7; D is perhaps TRBD1 (7 bases). This CDR3 contains 15 residues. Germline CDR1 is MNHEY and CDR2 is SMNVEV (reference sequence). Trimming cost V 3 bases and J 4 bases, with 16 bases left between them. The CDR3 DNA follows: TGTGCCAGCAGTTTCTCTACAGGGGCGGGGTACGAGCAGTACTTC. This sequence encodes CASSFSTGAGYEQYF.

This clonotype was detected many times. V and J are TRBV6-1 and TRBJ2-3; perhaps D is TRBD1 or TRBD2 (5 bases each). The CDR3 sequence is 16 residues long. V shed 8 bases and J shed 0 bases, with 18 bases lying between them. Germline V gene sequence: CDR1 MNHNS, CDR2 SASEGT. CDR3 loop: CASAAGADPSTDTQYF. In DNA, the CDR3 is TGTGCCAGCGCCGCCGGGGCAGACCCTAGCACAGATACGCAGTATTTT.